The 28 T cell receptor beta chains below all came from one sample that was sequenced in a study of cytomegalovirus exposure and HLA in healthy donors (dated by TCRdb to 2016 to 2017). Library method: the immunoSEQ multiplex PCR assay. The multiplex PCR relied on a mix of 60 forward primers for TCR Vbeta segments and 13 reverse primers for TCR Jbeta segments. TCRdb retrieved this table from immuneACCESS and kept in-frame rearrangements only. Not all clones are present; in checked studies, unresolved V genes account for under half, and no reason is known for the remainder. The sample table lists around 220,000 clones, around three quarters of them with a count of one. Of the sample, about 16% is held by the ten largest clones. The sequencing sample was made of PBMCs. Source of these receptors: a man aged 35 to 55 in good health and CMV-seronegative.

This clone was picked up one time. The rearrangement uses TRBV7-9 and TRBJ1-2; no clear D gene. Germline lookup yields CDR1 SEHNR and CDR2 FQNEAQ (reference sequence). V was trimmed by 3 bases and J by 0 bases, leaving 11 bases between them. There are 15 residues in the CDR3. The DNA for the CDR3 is TGTGCCAGCAGCTTGCCGCTAGAGACTAACTATGGCTACACCTTC. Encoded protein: CASSLPLETNYGYTF. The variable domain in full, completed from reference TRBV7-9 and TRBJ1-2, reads DTGVSQNPRHKITKRGQNVTFRCDPISEHNRLYWYRQTLGQGPEFLTYFQNEAQLEKSRLLSDRFSAERPKGSFSTLEIQRTEQGDSAMYLCASSLPLETNYGYTFGSGTRLTVV.

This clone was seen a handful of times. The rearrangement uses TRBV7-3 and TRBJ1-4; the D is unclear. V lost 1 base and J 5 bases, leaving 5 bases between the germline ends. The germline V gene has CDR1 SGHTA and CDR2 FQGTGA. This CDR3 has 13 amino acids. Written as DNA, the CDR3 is TGTGCCAGCAGCTTAAGGCCCAATGAAAAACTGTTTTTT. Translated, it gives CASSLRPNEKLFF.

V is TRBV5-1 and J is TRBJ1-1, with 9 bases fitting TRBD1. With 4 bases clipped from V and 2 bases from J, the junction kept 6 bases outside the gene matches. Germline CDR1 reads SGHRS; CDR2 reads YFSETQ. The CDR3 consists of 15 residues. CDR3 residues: CASSIVQGANTEAFF. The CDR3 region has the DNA TGCGCCAGCAGCATAGTACAGGGGGCAAACACTGAAGCTTTCTTT.

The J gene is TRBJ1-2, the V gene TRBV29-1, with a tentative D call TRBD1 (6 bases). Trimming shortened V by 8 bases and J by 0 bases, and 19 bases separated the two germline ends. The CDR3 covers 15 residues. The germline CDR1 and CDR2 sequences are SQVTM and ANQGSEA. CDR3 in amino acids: CSPRWGLPSNYGYTF. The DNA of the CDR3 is TGCAGCCCCCGGTGGGGGCTGCCGTCTAACTATGGCTACACCTTC.

Here the CDR3 reads CASSRGGSPTGELFF. CDR3 nucleotide sequence: TGTGCCAGCAGTCGGGGGGGCTCACCCACCGGGGAGCTGTTTTTT. The chain combines TRBV7-8 with TRBJ2-2; 8 nucleotides line up with TRBD2. J was trimmed by 4 bases and V by 6 bases; bases with no gene match: 7. The CDR3 totals 15 residues. Germline loops: CDR1 SGHVS, CDR2 FQNEAQ.

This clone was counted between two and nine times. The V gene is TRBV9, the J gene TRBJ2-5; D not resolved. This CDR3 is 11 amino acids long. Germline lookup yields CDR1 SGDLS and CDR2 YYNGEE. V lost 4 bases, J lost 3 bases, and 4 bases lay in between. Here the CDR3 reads CASSLKETQYF. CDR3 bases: TGTGCCAGCAGCTTAAAAGAGACCCAGTACTTC.

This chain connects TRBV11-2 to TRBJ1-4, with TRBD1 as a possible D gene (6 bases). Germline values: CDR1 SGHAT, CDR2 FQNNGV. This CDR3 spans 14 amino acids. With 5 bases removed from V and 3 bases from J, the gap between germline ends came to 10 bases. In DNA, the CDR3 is TGTGCCAGCAGCCTGGACAGATCTAATGAAAAACTGTTTTTT. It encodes CASSLDRSNEKLFF.

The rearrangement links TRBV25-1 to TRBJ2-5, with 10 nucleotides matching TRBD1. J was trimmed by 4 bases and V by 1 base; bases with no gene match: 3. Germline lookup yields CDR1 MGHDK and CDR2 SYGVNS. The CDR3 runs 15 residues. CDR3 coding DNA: TGTGCCAGCAGTGAATTGAGGACAGGGGGAGAGACCCAGTACTTC. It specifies CASSELRTGGETQYF. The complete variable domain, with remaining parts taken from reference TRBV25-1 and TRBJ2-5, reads EADIYQTPRYLVIGTGKKITLECSQTMGHDKMYWYQQDPGMELHLIHYSYGVNSTEKGDLSSESTVSRIRTEHFPLTLESARPSHTSQYLCASSELRTGGETQYFGPGTRLLVL.

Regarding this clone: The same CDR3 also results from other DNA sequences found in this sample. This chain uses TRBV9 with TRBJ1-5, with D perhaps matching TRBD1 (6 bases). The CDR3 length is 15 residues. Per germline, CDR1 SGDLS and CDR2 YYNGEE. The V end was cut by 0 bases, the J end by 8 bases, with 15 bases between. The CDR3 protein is CASSVDTGQGEPQHF. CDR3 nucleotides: TGTGCCAGCAGCGTAGATACAGGGCAAGGGGAGCCCCAGCATTTT.

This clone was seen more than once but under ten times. CDR3 sequence: CAWRARAGFGDNEQFF. The DNA of the CDR3 is TGTGCCTGGCGGGCCCGAGCGGGATTCGGGGACAATGAGCAGTTCTTC. This sequence joins TRBV30 and TRBJ2-1; 7 bases match TRBD2. Germline V CDR1 and CDR2: GTSNPN, SVGIG (reference sequence). The length of the CDR3 is 16 residues. With 5 bases clipped from V and 5 bases from J, the junction kept 15 bases outside the gene matches.

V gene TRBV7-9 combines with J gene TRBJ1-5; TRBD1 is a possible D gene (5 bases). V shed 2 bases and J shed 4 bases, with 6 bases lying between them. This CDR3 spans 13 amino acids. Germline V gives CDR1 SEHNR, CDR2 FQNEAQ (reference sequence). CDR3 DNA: TGTGCCAGCAGCTTACAGGGAAATCAGCCCCAGCATTTT. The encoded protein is CASSLQGNQPQHF.

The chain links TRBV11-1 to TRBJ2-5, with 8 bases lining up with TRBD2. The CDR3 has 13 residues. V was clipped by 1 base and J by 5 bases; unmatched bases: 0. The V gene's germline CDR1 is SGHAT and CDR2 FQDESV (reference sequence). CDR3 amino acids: CASSLGGRETQYF. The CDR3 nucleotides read TGTGCCAGCAGCTTAGGCGGGAGGGAGACCCAGTACTTC.

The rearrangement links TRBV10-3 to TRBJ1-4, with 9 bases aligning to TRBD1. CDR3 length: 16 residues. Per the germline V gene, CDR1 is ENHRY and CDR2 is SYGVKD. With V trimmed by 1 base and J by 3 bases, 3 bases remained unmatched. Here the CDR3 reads CAISELQGAANEKLFF. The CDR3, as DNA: TGTGCCATCAGTGAGTTACAGGGGGCCGCTAATGAAAAACTGTTTTTT.

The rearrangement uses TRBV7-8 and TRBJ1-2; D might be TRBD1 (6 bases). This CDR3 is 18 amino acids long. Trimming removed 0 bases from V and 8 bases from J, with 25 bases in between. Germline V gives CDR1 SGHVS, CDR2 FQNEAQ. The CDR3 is CASSLAGGGPTPSGGYTF. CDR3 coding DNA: TGTGCCAGCAGCTTAGCAGGGGGAGGGCCAACACCCTCGGGCGGCTACACCTTC.

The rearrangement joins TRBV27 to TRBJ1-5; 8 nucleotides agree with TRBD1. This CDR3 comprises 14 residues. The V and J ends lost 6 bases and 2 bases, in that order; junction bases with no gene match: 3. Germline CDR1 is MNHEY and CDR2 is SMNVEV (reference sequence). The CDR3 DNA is TGTGCCAGCAGCCAACAGGGGGGCAATCAGCCCCAGCATTTT. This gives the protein CASSQQGGNQPQHF.

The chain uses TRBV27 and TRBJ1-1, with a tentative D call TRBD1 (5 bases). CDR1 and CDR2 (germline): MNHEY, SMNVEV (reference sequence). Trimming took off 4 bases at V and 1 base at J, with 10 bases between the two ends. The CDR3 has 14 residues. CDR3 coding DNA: TGTGCCAGCAGTTCGACGACAGCGAACACTGAAGCTTTCTTT. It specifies CASSSTTANTEAFF.

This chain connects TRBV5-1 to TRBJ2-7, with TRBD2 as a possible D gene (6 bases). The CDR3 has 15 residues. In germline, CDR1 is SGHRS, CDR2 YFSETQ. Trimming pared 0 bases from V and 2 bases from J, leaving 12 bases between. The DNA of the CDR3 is TGCGCCAGCAGCTTGGTAGGGACTGGAACCTACGAGCAGTACTTC. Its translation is CASSLVGTGTYEQYF.

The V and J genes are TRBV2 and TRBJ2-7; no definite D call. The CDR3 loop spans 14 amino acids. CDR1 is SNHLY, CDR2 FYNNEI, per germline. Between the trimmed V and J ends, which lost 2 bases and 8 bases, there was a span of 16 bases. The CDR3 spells CASSETGRTFKQYF. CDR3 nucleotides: TGTGCCAGCAGTGAAACTGGGCGAACTTTCAAGCAGTACTTC. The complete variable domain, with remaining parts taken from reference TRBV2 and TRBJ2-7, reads EPEVTQTPSHQVTQMGQEVILRCVPISNHLYFYWYRQILGQKVEFLVSFYNNEISEKSEIFDDQFSVERPDGSNFTLKIRSTKLEDSAMYFCASSETGRTFKQYFGPGTRLTVT.

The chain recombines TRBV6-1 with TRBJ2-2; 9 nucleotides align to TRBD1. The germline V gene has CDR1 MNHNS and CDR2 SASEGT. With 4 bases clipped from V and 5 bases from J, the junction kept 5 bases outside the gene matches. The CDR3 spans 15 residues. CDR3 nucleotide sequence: TGTGCCAGCAGTGGGGGGACAGGGAATACCGGGGAGCTGTTTTTT. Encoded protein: CASSGGTGNTGELFF.

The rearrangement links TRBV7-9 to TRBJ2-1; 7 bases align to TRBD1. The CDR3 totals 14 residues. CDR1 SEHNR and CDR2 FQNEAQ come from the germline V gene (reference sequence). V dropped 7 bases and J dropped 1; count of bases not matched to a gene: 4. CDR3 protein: CASTGQSSYNEQFF. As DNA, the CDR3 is TGTGCCAGCACGGGACAGTCATCCTACAATGAGCAGTTCTTC.

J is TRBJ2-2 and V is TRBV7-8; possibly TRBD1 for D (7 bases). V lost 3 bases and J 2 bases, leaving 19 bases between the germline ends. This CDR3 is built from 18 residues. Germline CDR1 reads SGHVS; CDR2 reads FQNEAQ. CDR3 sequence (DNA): TGTGCCAGCAGCTTGTATGTGGGGGGACAGATTAACACCGGGGAGCTGTTTTTT. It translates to CASSLYVGGQINTGELFF.

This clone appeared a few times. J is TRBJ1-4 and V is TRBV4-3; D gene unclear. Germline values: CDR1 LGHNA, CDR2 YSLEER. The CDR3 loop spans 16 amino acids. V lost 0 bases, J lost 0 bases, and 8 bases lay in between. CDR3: CASSQDGKTTNEKLFF. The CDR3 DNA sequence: TGCGCCAGCAGCCAAGACGGGAAGACAACTAATGAAAAACTGTTTTTT.

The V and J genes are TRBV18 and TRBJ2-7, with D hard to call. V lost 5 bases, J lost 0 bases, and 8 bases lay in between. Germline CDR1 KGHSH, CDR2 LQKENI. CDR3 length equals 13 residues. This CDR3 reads CASSEQSSYEQYF. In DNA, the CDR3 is TGTGCCAGCTCAGAACAGAGCTCCTACGAGCAGTACTTC.

The chain's CDR3 is CASSQRWILAGPRDTQYF. In nucleotides, the CDR3 is TGTGCCAGCAGCCAGCGGTGGATACTAGCGGGACCCCGGGATACGCAGTATTTT. V gene TRBV2 combines with J gene TRBJ2-3, with 10 bases fitting TRBD2. The CDR3 loop spans 18 amino acids. V lost 6 bases to trimming and J lost 6 bases; unmatched junction nucleotides: 18. The germline V gene encodes CDR1 SNHLY and CDR2 FYNNEI.

This CDR3 reads CASSHRGGSTEAFF. The CDR3 region has the DNA TGTGCCAGCAGCCACAGGGGAGGAAGCACTGAAGCTTTCTTT. The V call is TRBV5-6, the J call TRBJ1-1, with 7 bases aligning to TRBD1. The CDR3 is 14 amino acids. V shed 4 bases, J shed 4 bases, and the junction held 7 bases outside the gene matches. From germline, CDR1 is SGHDT and CDR2 YYEEEE.

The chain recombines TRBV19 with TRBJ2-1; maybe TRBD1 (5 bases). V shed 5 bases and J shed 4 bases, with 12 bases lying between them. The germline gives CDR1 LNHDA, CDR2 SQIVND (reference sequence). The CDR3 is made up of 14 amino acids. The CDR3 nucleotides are TGTGCCAGTAGTCTCAGGGTCCCATACAATGAGCAGTTCTTC. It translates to CASSLRVPYNEQFF. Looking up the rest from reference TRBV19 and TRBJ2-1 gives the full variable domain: DGGITQSPKYLFRKEGQNVTLSCEQNLNHDAMYWYRQDPGQGLRLIYYSQIVNDFQKGDIAEGYSVSREKKESFPLTVTSAQKNPTAFYLCASSLRVPYNEQFFGPGTRLTVL.

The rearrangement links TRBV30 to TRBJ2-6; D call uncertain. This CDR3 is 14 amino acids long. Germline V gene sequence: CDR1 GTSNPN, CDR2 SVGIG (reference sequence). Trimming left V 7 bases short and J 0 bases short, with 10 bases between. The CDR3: CAFDTFSGANVLTF. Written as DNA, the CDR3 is TGTGCCTTCGACACCTTCTCTGGGGCCAACGTCCTGACTTTC.

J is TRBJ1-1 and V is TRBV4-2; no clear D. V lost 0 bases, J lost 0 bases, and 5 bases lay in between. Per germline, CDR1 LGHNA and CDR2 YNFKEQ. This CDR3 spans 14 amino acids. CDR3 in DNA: TGTGCCAGCAGCCAAGACAGTATGAACACTGAAGCTTTCTTT. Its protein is CASSQDSMNTEAFF.